These T cell receptor beta chains were read from a single sample in a study of cytomegalovirus exposure and HLA in healthy donors. Libraries were prepared by immunoSEQ multiplex PCR; TCRdb keeps only in-frame clonotypes and omits some of them. The table includes fewer than 200,000 clones, about 82% detected once. The source material was PBMCs. The receptors derive from a female donor in good health and CMV-seronegative. The CDR3 runs from the conserved cysteine through the conserved F or W. D genes are given only for firm matches. Part of the rows lack a size; the others show once, few, many or a class for expanded clones.

clone_size	v_call	j_call	d_call	cdr3_aa	cdr3_nt
NA	TRBV28	TRBJ1-1	NA	CASSPPGTLNTEAFF	TGTGCCAGCAGTCCCCCCGGGACACTGAACACTGAAGCTTTCTTT
NA	TRBV7-3	TRBJ2-1	TRBD2	CASSLIPTGGRWNEQFF	TGTGCCAGCAGCTTAATCCCCACGGGAGGGCGGTGGAATGAGCAGTTCTTC
NA	TRBV27	TRBJ2-2	TRBD1	CASRSDRVTGELFF	TGTGCCAGCAGATCCGACAGGGTAACCGGGGAGCTGTTTTTT
NA	TRBV11-3	TRBJ1-6	NA	CASSGPGNSPLHF	TGTGCCAGCAGCGGCCCTGGTAATTCACCCCTCCACTTT
NA	TRBV7-2	TRBJ2-1	TRBD2	CASSLALSGRYNEQFF	TGTGCCAGCAGCTTAGCGCTAAGCGGGAGGTACAATGAGCAGTTCTTC
NA	TRBV9	TRBJ2-7	TRBD2	CASSVGTAGDFSYEQYF	TGTGCCAGCAGCGTAGGTACAGCGGGGGATTTCTCCTACGAGCAGTACTTC
NA	TRBV7-6	TRBJ2-1	NA	CASSKDWGQHEQFF	TGTGCCAGCAGTAAAGACTGGGGGCAGCATGAGCAGTTCTTC
NA	TRBV30	TRBJ1-1	NA	CAWNLGGATEAFF	TGTGCCTGGAACCTAGGGGGAGCCACTGAAGCTTTCTTT
few	TRBV5-6	TRBJ1-1	TRBD1	CASSLAPTGGLTEAFF	TGTGCCAGCAGCTTGGCCCCGACAGGGGGCCTGACTGAAGCTTTCTTT
NA	TRBV5-1	TRBJ2-5	NA	CASSLAVQETQYF	TGCGCCAGCAGCTTGGCAGTCCAAGAGACCCAGTACTTC
NA	TRBV27	TRBJ1-1	TRBD1	CASSLYGQGAGAFF	TGTGCCAGCAGTTTATATGGACAGGGCGCCGGAGCTTTCTTT
NA	TRBV7-3	TRBJ2-3	NA	CASSPGGATQYF	TGTGCCAGCAGCCCTGGAGGGGCTACGCAGTATTTT
NA	TRBV18	TRBJ2-2	NA	CASSQGQGNTGELFF	TGTGCCAGCTCACAAGGCCAGGGGAACACCGGGGAGCTGTTTTTT
NA	TRBV7-9	TRBJ1-1	NA	CASSRSGGRNTEAFF	TGTGCCAGCAGCCGTTCCGGGGGGCGGAACACTGAAGCTTTCTTT
NA	TRBV4-2	TRBJ1-3	NA	CASSQAARISGNTIYF	TGTGCCAGCAGCCAAGCTGCCAGAATCTCTGGAAACACCATATATTTT
NA	TRBV30	TRBJ2-3	NA	CAWSTTPARTQYF	TGTGCCTGGAGTACGACACCAGCAAGGACGCAGTATTTT
few	TRBV19	TRBJ2-1	TRBD1	CASRDSTYNEQFF	TGTGCCAGCCGGGACAGTACCTACAATGAGCAGTTCTTC